These T cell receptor beta chains were read from a single sample in a study of T cell responses to AZD1222 COVID-19 vaccine. Assay: immunoSEQ multiplex PCR; the TCRdb copy retains only in-frame clones and omits some. The table shows about 120,000 clones, with approximately 86% occurring only once. This sample comprised peripheral blood, obtained 28 days after the second AZD1222 dose. These receptors all come from an adult who received the AZD1222 COVID-19 vaccine. Each CDR3 is given with its conserved first and last residue. D genes are given only for firm matches. Some rows have no size entry. The others give once, few or many, or a class for an expanded clone.

j_gene | d_gene | v_gene | abundance | CDR3nt | CDR3aa
TRBJ1-2 | - | TRBV6-5 | few | TGTGCCAGCGGAGGGTGGAACTATGGCTACACCTTC | CASGGWNYGYTF
TRBJ1-2 | - | TRBV11-3 | - | TGTGCCAGCAGCTTAGAACACTATGGCTACACCTTC | CASSLEHYGYTF
TRBJ1-6 | - | TRBV9 | - | TGTGCCAGCAGCGTTGGGGCAGGTAATTCACCCCTCCACTTT | CASSVGAGNSPLHF
TRBJ1-1 | - | TRBV11-2 | - | TGTGCCAGCAGCTTAGAGCCCGGCGGTAACACTGAAGCTTTCTTT | CASSLEPGGNTEAFF
TRBJ1-1 | - | TRBV20-1 | - | TGCAGTGCTGACAGGTTTGGGGAAGCTTTCTTT | CSADRFGEAFF
TRBJ2-6 | - | TRBV7-2 | - | TGTGCCAGCAGCTCGGTTTCTGGGGCCAACGTCCTGACTTTC | CASSSVSGANVLTF
TRBJ1-3 | TRBD1 | TRBV3-1/TRBV3-2 | - | TGTGCCAGCAGCCAACCTTCGACAGGGGCTGGAAACACCATATATTTT | CASSQPSTGAGNTIYF
TRBJ2-7 | - | TRBV6-5 | - | TGTGCCAGCAGACCCAGTACAGGCTACGAGCAGTACTTC | CASRPSTGYEQYF
TRBJ1-2 | - | TRBV3-1/TRBV3-2 | once | TGTGCCAGCAGCCAATTGGCGTCGGCAGTTGCTAACTATGGCTACACCTTC | CASSQLASAVANYGYTF
TRBJ1-1 | TRBD1 | TRBV18 | - | TGTGCCAGCTCCCAAACAGGGGGCACTGAAGCTTTCTTT | CASSQTGGTEAFF
TRBJ2-2 | TRBD1 | TRBV29-1 | - | TGCAGCGTCTGGACAGGAATGAACACCGGGGAGCTGTTTTTT | CSVWTGMNTGELFF
TRBJ2-7 | - | TRBV7-9 | - | TGTGCCAGCAGCCGCACCGGGATAAACTACGAGCAGTACTTC | CASSRTGINYEQYF
TRBJ1-6 | TRBD1 | TRBV7-2 | - | TGTGCCAGCAGCCCAGACAGGGTGTCACCCCTCCACTTT | CASSPDRVSPLHF
TRBJ1-1 | - | TRBV6-1 | - | TGTGCCAGCAGTGAAGCCAGACACACTGAAGCTTTCTTT | CASSEARHTEAFF
TRBJ2-1 | - | TRBV10-3 | - | TGTGCCATCAGTGACCCTCCGAATGAGCAGTTCTTC | CAISDPPNEQFF
TRBJ1-5 | - | TRBV19 | - | TGTGCCAGTAGTATAGCCTCAGGGATTCGGAATCAGCCCCAGCATTTT | CASSIASGIRNQPQHF
TRBJ2-7 | - | TRBV3-1/TRBV3-2 | - | TGTGCCAGCAGCCAAGGGGTCAGGACCTACGAGCAGTACTTC | CASSQGVRTYEQYF
TRBJ1-1 | - | TRBV11-3 | few | TGTGCCAGCAGCTTAAGGGTAAGAGGTACTGAAGCTTTCTTT | CASSLRVRGTEAFF
TRBJ2-7 | - | TRBV19 | - | TGTGCCAGTAGTATGGGCAGGGGAGGACACGAGCAGTACTTC | CASSMGRGGHEQYF
TRBJ2-3 | TRBD1 | TRBV27 | - | TGTGCCTGCGGAGACAGGGCCAACACAGATACGCAGTATTTT | CACGDRANTDTQYF
TRBJ1-1 | - | TRBV20-1 | - | TGCAGTGCGGAGGAGAACACTGAAGCTTTCTTT | CSAEENTEAFF
TRBJ2-7 | - | TRBV12-3/TRBV12-4 | - | TGTGCCAGCAGTAAGAGGGGTAGGGGCGAGCAGTACTTC | CASSKRGRGEQYF
TRBJ1-1 | - | TRBV20-1 | few | TGCAGTGCTAGTAAGGGACGCGACACTGAAGCTTTCTTT | CSASKGRDTEAFF
TRBJ2-3 | - | TRBV5-4 | - | TGTGCCAGCAGCTTTGGGGCCTATAGCACAGATACGCAGTATTTT | CASSFGAYSTDTQYF
TRBJ1-4 | TRBD1 | TRBV6-6 | few | TGTGCCAGCAGTTACTTACAGGGGGCAACTAATGAAAAACTGTTTTTT | CASSYLQGATNEKLFF
TRBJ1-1 | - | TRBV5-1 | - | TGCGCCAGCAGCTTTGGGGTCTCAGGTACTGAAGCTTTCTTT | CASSFGVSGTEAFF
TRBJ2-5 | - | TRBV9 | - | TGTGCCAGCAGCGCTACTCGGGGGGAGACCCAGTACTTC | CASSATRGETQYF
TRBJ2-3 | TRBD1 | TRBV19 | - | TGTGCCAGTAGTATTGGGACAGGAAGAGATACGCAGTATTTT | CASSIGTGRDTQYF
TRBJ2-2 | TRBD2 | TRBV11-2 | - | TGTGCCAGCAGCGCGACTAGCGGGGGCGGAACCGGGGAGCTGTTTTTT | CASSATSGGGTGELFF
TRBJ2-7 | - | TRBV5-1 | - | TGCGCCAGCAGCTTGGACGGTTCCTACGAGCAGTACTTC | CASSLDGSYEQYF
TRBJ1-1 | - | TRBV5-4 | - | TGTGCCAGCAGCTGGGCTGGGACTGAAGCTTTCTTT | CASSWAGTEAFF
TRBJ2-5 | - | TRBV27 | once | TGTGCCAGCAGGCCCCTGGGACCCAAAGAGACCCAGTACTTC | CASRPLGPKETQYF
TRBJ1-6 | - | TRBV7-9 | - | TGTGCCAGCAGCTTATCTTGGGAATACAATTCACCCCTCCACTTT | CASSLSWEYNSPLHF
TRBJ2-5 | - | TRBV7-9 | - | TGTGCCAGCAGCTTATTGGTCGGGATCAAAGAGACCCAGTACTTC | CASSLLVGIKETQYF
TRBJ1-3 | - | TRBV10-2 | - | TGCGCCAGCAGTGAGTTCAGGGTAACTGGAAACACCATATATTTT | CASSEFRVTGNTIYF
TRBJ1-5 | - | TRBV19 | - | TGTGCCAGTGGGGTTGGATGGCAGCCCCAGCATTTT | CASGVGWQPQHF
TRBJ1-4 | - | TRBV4-1 | - | TGCGCCAGCAGCCACGTCGTAGGGTTGACTAATGAAAAACTGTTTTTT | CASSHVVGLTNEKLFF
TRBJ1-2 | TRBD1 | TRBV29-1 | - | TGCACGACGCTTAGGGACAGCCCTAACTATGGCTACACCTTC | CTTLRDSPNYGYTF
TRBJ1-5 | TRBD1 | TRBV5-1 | - | TGCGCCAGCAGCTCTGGGACAGGGGGATTTCAGCCCCAGCATTTT | CASSSGTGGFQPQHF
TRBJ1-3 | - | TRBV2 | - | TGTGCCAGCACCGATAGGGGGAACTCTGGAAACACCATATATTTT | CASTDRGNSGNTIYF
TRBJ1-2 | - | TRBV19 | - | TGTGCCAGTAGTATCGGGGACCACTATGGCTACACCTTC | CASSIGDHYGYTF
TRBJ1-3 | - | TRBV28 | - | TGTGCCAGCAAGCAAGCAGGGGAATTCGGAAACACCATATATTTT | CASKQAGEFGNTIYF
TRBJ1-1 | - | TRBV19 | - | TGTGCCAGTAGTGCAGGACAACTGAACACTGAAGCTTTCTTT | CASSAGQLNTEAFF
TRBJ1-3 | - | TRBV10-3 | - | TGTGCCATCAGTGGAACCGGGACGGCCTCTGGAAACACCATATATTTT | CAISGTGTASGNTIYF
TRBJ2-2 | TRBD2 | TRBV4-1 | - | TGCGCCAGCAGCCCCGGGGGAGCGGGGGATCCCAACACCGGGGAGCTGTTTTTT | CASSPGGAGDPNTGELFF
TRBJ1-3 | TRBD1 | TRBV6-6 | - | TGTGCCAGCAAAAGACAGGGGGAGGGTGGAAACACCATATATTTT | CASKRQGEGGNTIYF
TRBJ1-2 | - | TRBV28 | few | TGTGCCAGCAGTGTCCAGGGTGGAGGCTACACCTTC | CASSVQGGGYTF
TRBJ1-2 | TRBD1 | TRBV2 | - | TGTGCCAGCAGTGAATCAAGGGACAGGGGGGCCCCAGACTACACCTTC | CASSESRDRGAPDYTF
TRBJ1-2 | - | TRBV3-1/TRBV3-2 | - | TGTGCCAGCAGCCAAACTACCACAGGGGGCTACACCTTC | CASSQTTTGGYTF
TRBJ1-2 | - | TRBV12-3/TRBV12-4 | once | TGTGCCAGCACGACAGGCCGAGCGGGAGGCTACACCTTC | CASTTGRAGGYTF
TRBJ2-5 | TRBD2 | TRBV11-3 | few | TGTGCCAGCAGCCGCTATGGCGGGGGGGCAGAGACCCAGTACTTC | CASSRYGGGAETQYF
TRBJ2-5 | TRBD2 | TRBV7-9 | - | TGTGCCAGCAGCTTAGCGCCACATGCGGGGGGGCCCCAAGAGACCCAGTACTTC | CASSLAPHAGGPQETQYF
TRBJ1-1 | - | TRBV30 | few | TGTGCCTGGGGTCGCAGGGGCACTGAAGCTTTCTTT | CAWGRRGTEAFF
TRBJ1-1 | - | TRBV6-1 | once | TGTGCCAGCAGTGAATTAGGGTTTGGCACTGAAGCTTTCTTT | CASSELGFGTEAFF